The rows below give T cell receptor beta chains drawn from one sample of a study of post-analysis software for immune sequencing data. TCRdb ran MiXCR on the PCR reads and lists one entry per CDR3 protein. This table has roughly 870,000 distinct CDR3 sequences, around 50% appearing once. Sequenced input: blood. The source of these receptors is a girl under 18 with multiple sclerosis. Both conserved end residues are part of each CDR3. A D gene is named only where the DNA matches it firmly. Size is stated for part of the rows, as once, few or many counts, or as a class when the clone is expanded.

abundance	d_gene	j_gene	v_gene	CDR3aa	CDR3nt
-	TRBD2	TRBJ2-3	TRBV10-3	CAISGGHSGGASTDTQYF	TGTGCCATCAGTGGGGGTCACAGCGGGGGGGCTAGCACAGATACGCAGTATTTT
-	-	TRBJ1-1	TRBV12-3/TRBV12-4	CASGGRAVNTEAFF	TGTGCCAGCGGTGGTCGTGCGGTGAACACTGAAGCTTTCTTT
-	TRBD1	TRBJ2-7	TRBV10-3	CAISVPTGGSNEQYF	TGTGCCATCAGTGTCCCGACAGGGGGCTCGAACGAGCAGTACTTC
-	-	TRBJ2-1	TRBV9	CASSVGLAHYNEQFF	TGTGCCAGCAGCGTAGGGCTAGCGCATTACAATGAGCAGTTCTTC
-	TRBD2	TRBJ2-7	TRBV29-1	CSAKPSAGGTYEQYF	TGCAGCGCCAAACCTTCGGCGGGGGGTACCTACGAGCAGTACTTC
few	TRBD1	TRBJ2-6	TRBV6-1	CASSAYRDRGLSGANVLTF	TGTGCCAGCAGTGCGTACCGGGACAGGGGGCTCTCTGGGGCCAACGTCCTGACTTTC
-	-	TRBJ2-7	TRBV4-2	CASSQERGSGDEQYF	TGTGCCAGCAGCCAAGAGAGGGGTAGCGGTGACGAGCAGTACTTC
-	TRBD2	TRBJ2-7	TRBV4-2	CASSQGLAGDGQQYF	TGTGCCAGCAGCCAAGGCCTAGCGGGGGACGGGCAGCAGTACTTC
-	-	TRBJ2-7	TRBV12-3/TRBV12-4	CASSFLRTYEQYF	TGTGCCAGCAGTTTCCTCAGGACCTACGAGCAGTACTTC
-	TRBD1	TRBJ2-3	TRBV5-1	CASGETGTDTDTQYF	TGCGCCAGCGGCGAGACCGGGACAGACACAGATACGCAGTATTTT